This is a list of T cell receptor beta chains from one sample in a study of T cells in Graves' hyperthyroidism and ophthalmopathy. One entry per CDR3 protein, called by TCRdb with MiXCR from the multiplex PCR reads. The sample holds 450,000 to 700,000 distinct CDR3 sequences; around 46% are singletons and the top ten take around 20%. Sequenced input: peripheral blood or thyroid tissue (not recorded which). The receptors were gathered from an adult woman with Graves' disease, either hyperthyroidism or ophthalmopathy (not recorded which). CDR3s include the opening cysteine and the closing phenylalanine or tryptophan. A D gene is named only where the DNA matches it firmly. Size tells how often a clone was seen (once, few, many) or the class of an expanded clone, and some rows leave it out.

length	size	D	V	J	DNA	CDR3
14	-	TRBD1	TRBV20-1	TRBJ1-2	TGCAGTGCTAGAGATAACACTGGGACAGGGGGCTACACCTTC	CSARDNTGTGGYTF
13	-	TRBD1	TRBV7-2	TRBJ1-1	TGTGCCAGCAGGAAAACAGGGGGCACTGAAGCTTTCTTT	CASRKTGGTEAFF
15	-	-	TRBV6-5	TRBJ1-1	TGTGCCAGCAGTTACGGTGTTTTAATGAACACTGAAGCTTTCTTT	CASSYGVLMNTEAFF
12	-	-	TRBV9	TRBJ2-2	TGTGCCAGCAGCGTGGGAGACGGGGAGCTGTTTTTT	CASSVGDGELFF
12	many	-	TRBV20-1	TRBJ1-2	TGCACCCCGTTGGAACCGAACTATGGCTACACCTTC	CTPLEPNYGYTF
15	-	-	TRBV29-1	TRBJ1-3	TGCAGCGTCCACTCAGTGGGGATCTCTGGAAACACCATATATTTT	CSVHSVGISGNTIYF
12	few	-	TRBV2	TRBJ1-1	TGTGCCAGCAGTGACGGTTGGGGGGCAGCTTTCTTT	CASSDGWGAAFF
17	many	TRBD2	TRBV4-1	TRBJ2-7	TGCGCCAGCAGTCCCGGGGGAGGACTAGCGGGAATCGACGAGCAGTACTTC	CASSPGGGLAGIDEQYF
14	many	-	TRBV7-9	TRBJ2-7	TGTGCCAGCACCCAAGGCGGGGTATCCTACGAGCAGTACTTC	CASTQGGVSYEQYF
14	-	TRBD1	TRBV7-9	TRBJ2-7	TGTGCCAGCAGCATTGACAGGGGGACCGACAGGCAGTACTTC	CASSIDRGTDRQYF
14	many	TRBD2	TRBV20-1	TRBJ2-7	TGCAGTGGAAGGGGCGGGGGATACTTTTACGAGCAGTACTTC	CSGRGGGYFYEQYF
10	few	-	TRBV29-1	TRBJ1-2	TGCAGCGTTGGAGTTAGTGGCTACACCTTC	CSVGVSGYTF
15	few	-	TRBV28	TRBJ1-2	TGTGCCAGCAGCCCGGTTGACCGACCTTCTTATGGCTACACCTTC	CASSPVDRPSYGYTF
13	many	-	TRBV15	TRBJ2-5	TGTGCCACCAGCAGAGGAGGGCAAGAGACCCAGTACTTC	CATSRGGQETQYF
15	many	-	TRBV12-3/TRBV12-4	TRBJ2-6	TGTGCCAGCAGCACCGGTGGCTCTGGGGCCAACGTCCTGACTTTC	CASSTGGSGANVLTF
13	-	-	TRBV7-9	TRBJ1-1	TGTGCCAGCAGCCTCCGGGACGGGGTTGAAGCTTTCTTT	CASSLRDGVEAFF
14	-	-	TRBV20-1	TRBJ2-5	TGCAGTGCTAGGGGAGGGGGAGCGGGGGAGACCCAGTACTTC	CSARGGGAGETQYF
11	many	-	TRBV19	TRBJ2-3	TGTGCCAGTAGTATTGGGGATACGCAGTATTTT	CASSIGDTQYF
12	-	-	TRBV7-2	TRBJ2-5	TGTGCCAGCAGCTCCCTACCAGAAACCCAGTACTTC	CASSSLPETQYF
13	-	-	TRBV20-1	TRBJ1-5	TGCAGTGCTATGAGGGGGTCGAATCAGCCCCAGCATTTT	CSAMRGSNQPQHF
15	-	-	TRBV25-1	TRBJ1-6	TGTGCCAGCAGACCGGGCGGCAGTAGCGGTTCACCCCTCCACTTT	CASRPGGSSGSPLHF
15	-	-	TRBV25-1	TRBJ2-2	TGTGCCAGCAGTGAAGGCCGAAGGGACACCGGGGAGCTGTTTTTT	CASSEGRRDTGELFF
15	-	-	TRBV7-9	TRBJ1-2	TGTGCCAGCAGCCGAGGAGCAGAGACTAACTATGGCTACACCTTC	CASSRGAETNYGYTF
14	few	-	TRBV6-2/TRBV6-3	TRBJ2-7	TGTGCCAGCCGAAGGACAAAAGACTCCTACGAGCAGTACTTC	CASRRTKDSYEQYF
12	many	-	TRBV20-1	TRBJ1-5	TGCAGTGCTAGAGAACAGGGTCAGCCCCAGCATTTT	CSAREQGQPQHF
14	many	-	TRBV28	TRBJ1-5	TGTGCCAGCAGCCGCCTACAGGGTTACCAGCCCCAGCATTTT	CASSRLQGYQPQHF
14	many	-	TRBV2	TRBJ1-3	TGTGCCAGCAGGGATAGACACTCTGGAAACACCATATATTTT	CASRDRHSGNTIYF
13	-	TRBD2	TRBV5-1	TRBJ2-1	TGCGCCAGCAGCGGGAGGGCGGCGGATGAGCAGTTCTTC	CASSGRAADEQFF
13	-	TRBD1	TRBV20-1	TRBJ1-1	TGCAGTGCTATTGCAGGGGGGAATACTGAAGCTTTCTTT	CSAIAGGNTEAFF
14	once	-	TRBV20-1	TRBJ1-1	TGCAGTGCTAGTTTCGGGTTGAGGAACACTGAAGCTTTCTTT	CSASFGLRNTEAFF
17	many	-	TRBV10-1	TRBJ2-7	TGCGCCAGCAGTGGGCCTGCAAGGAGGGACGGTTGGAGCGAGCAGTACTTC	CASSGPARRDGWSEQYF